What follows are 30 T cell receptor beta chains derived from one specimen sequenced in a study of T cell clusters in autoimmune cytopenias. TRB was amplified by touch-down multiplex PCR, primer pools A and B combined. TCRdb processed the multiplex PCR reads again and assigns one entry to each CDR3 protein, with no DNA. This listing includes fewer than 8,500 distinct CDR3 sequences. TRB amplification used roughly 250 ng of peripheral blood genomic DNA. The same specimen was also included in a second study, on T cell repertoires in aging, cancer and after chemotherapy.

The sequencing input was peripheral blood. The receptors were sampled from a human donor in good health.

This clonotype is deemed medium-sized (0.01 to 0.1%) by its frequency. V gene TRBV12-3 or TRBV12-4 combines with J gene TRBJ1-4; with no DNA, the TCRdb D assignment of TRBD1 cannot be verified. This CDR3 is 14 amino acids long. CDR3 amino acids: CASSEQGSSEKLFF.

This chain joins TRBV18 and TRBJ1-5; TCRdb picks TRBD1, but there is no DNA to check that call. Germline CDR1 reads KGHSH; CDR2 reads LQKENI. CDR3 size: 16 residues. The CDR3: CASSPPGRGENQPQHF.

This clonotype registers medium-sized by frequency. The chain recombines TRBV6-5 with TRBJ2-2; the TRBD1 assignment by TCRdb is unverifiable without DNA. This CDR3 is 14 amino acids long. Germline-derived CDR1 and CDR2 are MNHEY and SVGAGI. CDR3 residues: CASSLDRDTGELFF.

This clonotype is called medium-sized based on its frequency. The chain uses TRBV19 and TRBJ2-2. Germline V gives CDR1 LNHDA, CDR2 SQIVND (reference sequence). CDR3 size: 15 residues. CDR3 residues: CASSKVNGLTGELFF.

CDR3: CSARDNGGFGNTIYF. The V gene is TRBV20-1, the J gene TRBJ1-3; TCRdb lists TRBD1, though no DNA is available to test this call. The CDR3 extends over 15 amino acids. From germline, CDR1 is DFQATT and CDR2 SNEGSKA (reference sequence).

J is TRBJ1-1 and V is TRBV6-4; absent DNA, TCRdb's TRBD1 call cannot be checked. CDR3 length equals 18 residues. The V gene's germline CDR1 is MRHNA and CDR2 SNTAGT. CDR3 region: CASSDTWTGGLMNTEAFF.

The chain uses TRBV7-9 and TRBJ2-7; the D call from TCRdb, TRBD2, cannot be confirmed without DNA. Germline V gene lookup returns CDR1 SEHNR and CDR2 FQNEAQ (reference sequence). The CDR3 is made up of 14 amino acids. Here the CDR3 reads CASSSSGGNYKQYF. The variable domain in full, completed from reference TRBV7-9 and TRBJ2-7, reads DTGVSQNPRHKITKRGQNVTFRCDPISEHNRLYWYRQTLGQGPEFLTYFQNEAQLEKSRLLSDRFSAERPKGSFSTLEIQRTEQGDSAMYLCASSSSGGNYKQYFGPGTRLTVT.

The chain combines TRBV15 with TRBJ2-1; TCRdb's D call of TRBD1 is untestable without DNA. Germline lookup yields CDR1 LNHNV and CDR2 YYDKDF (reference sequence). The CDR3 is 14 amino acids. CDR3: CATSRGGADNEQFF.

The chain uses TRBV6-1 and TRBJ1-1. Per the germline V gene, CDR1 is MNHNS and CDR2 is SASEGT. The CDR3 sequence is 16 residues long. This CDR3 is CASSADPSLGSAEAFF.

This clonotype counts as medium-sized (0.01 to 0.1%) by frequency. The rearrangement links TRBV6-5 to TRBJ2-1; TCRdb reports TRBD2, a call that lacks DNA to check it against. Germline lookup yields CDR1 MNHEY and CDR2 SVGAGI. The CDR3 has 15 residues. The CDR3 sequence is CASTPGTSGVSEQFF.

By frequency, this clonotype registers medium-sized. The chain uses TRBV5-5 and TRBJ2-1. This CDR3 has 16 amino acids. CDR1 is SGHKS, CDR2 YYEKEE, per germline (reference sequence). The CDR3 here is CASSLAVGSSYNEQFF.

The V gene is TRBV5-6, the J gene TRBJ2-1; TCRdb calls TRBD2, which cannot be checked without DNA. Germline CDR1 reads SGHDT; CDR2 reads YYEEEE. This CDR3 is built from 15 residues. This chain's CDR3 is CASSFLAGGNNEQFF.

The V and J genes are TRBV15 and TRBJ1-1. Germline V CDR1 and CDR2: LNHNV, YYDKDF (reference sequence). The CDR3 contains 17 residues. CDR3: CATSRDTLLGAGTEAFF.

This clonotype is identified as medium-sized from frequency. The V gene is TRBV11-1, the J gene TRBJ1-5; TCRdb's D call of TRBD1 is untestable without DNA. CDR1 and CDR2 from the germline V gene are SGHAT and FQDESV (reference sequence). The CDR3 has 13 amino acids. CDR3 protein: CASSLWANQPQHF.

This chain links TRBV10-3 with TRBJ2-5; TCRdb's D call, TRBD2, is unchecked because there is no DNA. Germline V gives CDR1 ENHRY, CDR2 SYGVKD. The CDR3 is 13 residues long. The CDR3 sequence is CAIGTSGEETQYF.

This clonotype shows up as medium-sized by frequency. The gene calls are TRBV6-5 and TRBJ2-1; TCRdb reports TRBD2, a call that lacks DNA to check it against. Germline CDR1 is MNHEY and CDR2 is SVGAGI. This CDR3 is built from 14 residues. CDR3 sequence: CASSYSLEGNEQFF.

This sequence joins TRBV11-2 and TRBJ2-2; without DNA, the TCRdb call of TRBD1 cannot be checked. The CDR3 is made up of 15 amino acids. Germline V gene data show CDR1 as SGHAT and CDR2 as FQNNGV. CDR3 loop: CASSNLRGGDEKLFF.

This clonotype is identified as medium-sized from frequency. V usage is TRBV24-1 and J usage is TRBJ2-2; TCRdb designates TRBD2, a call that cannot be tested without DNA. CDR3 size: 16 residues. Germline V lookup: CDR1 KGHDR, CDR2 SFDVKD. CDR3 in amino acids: CATSDLWTENTGELFF.

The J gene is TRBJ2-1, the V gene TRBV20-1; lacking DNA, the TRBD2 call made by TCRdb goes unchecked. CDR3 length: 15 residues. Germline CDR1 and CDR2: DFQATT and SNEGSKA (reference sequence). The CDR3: CSAPERASGHNEQFF.

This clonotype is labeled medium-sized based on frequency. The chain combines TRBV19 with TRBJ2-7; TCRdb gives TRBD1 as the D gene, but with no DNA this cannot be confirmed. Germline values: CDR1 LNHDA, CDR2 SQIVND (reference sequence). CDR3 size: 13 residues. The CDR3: CASSRGRTYEQYF.

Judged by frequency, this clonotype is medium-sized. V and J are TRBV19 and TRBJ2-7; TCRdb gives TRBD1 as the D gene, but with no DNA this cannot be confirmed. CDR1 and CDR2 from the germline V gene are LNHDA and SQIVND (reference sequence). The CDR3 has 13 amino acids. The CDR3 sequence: CASSVRGLDEQYF.

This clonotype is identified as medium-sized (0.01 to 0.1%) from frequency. The CDR3 protein is CASSIVGRRETQYF. The chain employs TRBV19 and TRBJ2-5. The germline CDR1 and CDR2 sequences are LNHDA and SQIVND (reference sequence). This CDR3 region has 14 residues.

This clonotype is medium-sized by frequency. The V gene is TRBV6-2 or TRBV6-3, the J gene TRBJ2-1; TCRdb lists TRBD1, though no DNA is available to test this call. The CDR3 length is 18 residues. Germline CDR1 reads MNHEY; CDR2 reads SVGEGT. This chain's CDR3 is CASSYFLGQTVSYNEQFF.

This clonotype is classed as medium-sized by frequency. CDR3 amino acids: CASSNWGLAGGTGELFF. This chain joins TRBV19 and TRBJ2-2; checking the TCRdb D call of TRBD2 is not possible without DNA. Germline V gene data show CDR1 as LNHDA and CDR2 as SQIVND (reference sequence). The CDR3 is made up of 17 amino acids.

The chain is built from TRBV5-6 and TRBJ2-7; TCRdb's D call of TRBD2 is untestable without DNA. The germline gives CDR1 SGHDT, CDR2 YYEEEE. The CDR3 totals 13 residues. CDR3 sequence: CASSLGGFDEQYF.

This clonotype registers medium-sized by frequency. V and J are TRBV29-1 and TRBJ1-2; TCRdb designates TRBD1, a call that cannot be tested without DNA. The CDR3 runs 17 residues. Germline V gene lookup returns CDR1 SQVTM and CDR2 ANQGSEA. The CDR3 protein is CSVGLGWGAKEAYGYTF. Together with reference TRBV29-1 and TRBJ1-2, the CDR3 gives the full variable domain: SAVISQKPSRDICQRGTSLTIQCQVDSQVTMMFWYRQQPGQSLTLIATANQGSEATYESGFVIDKFPISRPNLTFSTLTVSNMSPEDSSIYLCSVGLGWGAKEAYGYTFGSGTRLTVV.

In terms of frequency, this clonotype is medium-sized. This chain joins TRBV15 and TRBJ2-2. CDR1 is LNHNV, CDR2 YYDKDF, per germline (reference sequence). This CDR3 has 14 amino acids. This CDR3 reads CATSQIQSTGELFF. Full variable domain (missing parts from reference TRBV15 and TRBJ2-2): DAMVIQNPRYQVTQFGKPVTLSCSQTLNHNVMYWYQQKSSQAPKLLFHYYDKDFNNEADTPDNFQSRRPNTSFCFLDIRSPGLGDTAMYLCATSQIQSTGELFFGEGSRLTVL.

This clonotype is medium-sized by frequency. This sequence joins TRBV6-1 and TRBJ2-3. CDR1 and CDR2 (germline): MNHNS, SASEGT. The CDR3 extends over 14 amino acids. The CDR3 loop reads CASSEQVETDTQYF.

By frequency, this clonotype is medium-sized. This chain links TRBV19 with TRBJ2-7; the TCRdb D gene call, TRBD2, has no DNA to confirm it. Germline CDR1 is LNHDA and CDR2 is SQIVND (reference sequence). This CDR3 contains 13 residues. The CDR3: CASSPVGDYEQYF.

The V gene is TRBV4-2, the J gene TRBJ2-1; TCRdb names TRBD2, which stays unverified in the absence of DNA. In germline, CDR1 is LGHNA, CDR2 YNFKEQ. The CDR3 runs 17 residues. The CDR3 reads CASSPLSTGLQLNEQFF.